This T cell receptor beta chain came from a study of OX40 agonist ivuxolimab in advanced cancers. Sequenced by immunoSEQ multiplex PCR; TCRdb stores in-frame clones only, minus some. The repertoire holds about 13,000 clones, approximately 78% seen once, with 44% in the top ten. The receptor comes from an adult with an advanced solid tumor such as melanoma, head and neck, liver or kidney cancer. Material: CD4+ or CD8+ T cells sorted from blood, obtained in a trial of the OX40 agonist ivuxolimab.

The CDR3 reads CASSMDRDRGLDSPLHF. The CDR3 DNA reads as TGTGCCAGTAGTATGGACCGGGACAGGGGGCTGGATTCACCCCTCCACTTT. This chain joins TRBV19 and TRBJ1-6, with TRBD1 matching 12 bases. This CDR3 contains 17 residues. Germline-derived CDR1 and CDR2 are LNHDA and SQIVND (reference sequence). The junction had 8 bases not matched to a gene; V was cut back by 3 bases and J by 8 bases.